This entry concerns a single T cell receptor beta chain. The multiple sclerosis control group was made up of treatment-naive patients with stable or active relapsing-remitting disease. TEMRA cells were enriched by FACS, and CD4+ and CD8+ T cells were negatively isolated. With random hexamers, reverse transcription was performed on about 0.5 to 1 ug of RNA. The amplification used immunoSEQ multiplex PCR on TCR beta CDR3; it spanned 54 Vbeta and 13 Jbeta. TCRdb itself ran the immunoSEQ multiplex PCR reads through MiXCR, one entry per CDR3 protein. The table lists about 160,000 distinct CDR3 sequences, 94% of them singletons. The germline V and J ends were trimmed by 7 bases and 7 bases, with 13 bases remaining between them. Germline V CDR1 and CDR2: MNHNS, SASEGT. This CDR3 is built from 12 residues. The source of the sample is a study of CD8 T cells in Susac syndrome.

This chain connects TRBV6-1 to TRBJ1-1; D unclear. Material: CD4+ T cells from PBMCs. This receptor was obtained from a human donor with multiple sclerosis. CDR3 region: CASKKEVGEAFF. As DNA, the CDR3 is TGTGCCAGCAAGAAGGAAGTGGGTGAAGCTTTCTTT.